This TCR beta chain is from a study of cytomegalovirus exposure and HLA in healthy donors. Regarding the study as a whole: A later analysis found first-cohort TCR clusters tended to co-occur in the 110 or so validation repertoires. Researchers catalogued some 160 TCR beta chains as cytomegalovirus-associated.

With regard to this clone: Its cognate antigen is unknown.

The donors belonged to the roughly 110-subject validation cohort, separate from the approximately 670-subject first cohort. Repertoires were generated with immunoSEQ multiplex PCR, while TCRdb's copy carries only in-frame clones and drops some. This table holds 100,000 to 150,000 clones, 80% to 90% found once. The CDR3 consists of 15 residues. V lost 6 bases to trimming and J lost 7 bases; unmatched junction nucleotides: 11. CDR1 and CDR2 from the germline V gene are MNHNS and SASEGT. This sequence joins TRBV6-1 and TRBJ1-5; 8 bases map to TRBD1. The sample consisted of PBMCs. This TCR came from a woman aged 18-29 years in good health and CMV-seronegative. DNA for the CDR3: TGTGCCAGCAGCAGCGAGACAGGGGTAGGGCAGCCCCAGCATTTT. It is translated as CASSSETGVGQPQHF.